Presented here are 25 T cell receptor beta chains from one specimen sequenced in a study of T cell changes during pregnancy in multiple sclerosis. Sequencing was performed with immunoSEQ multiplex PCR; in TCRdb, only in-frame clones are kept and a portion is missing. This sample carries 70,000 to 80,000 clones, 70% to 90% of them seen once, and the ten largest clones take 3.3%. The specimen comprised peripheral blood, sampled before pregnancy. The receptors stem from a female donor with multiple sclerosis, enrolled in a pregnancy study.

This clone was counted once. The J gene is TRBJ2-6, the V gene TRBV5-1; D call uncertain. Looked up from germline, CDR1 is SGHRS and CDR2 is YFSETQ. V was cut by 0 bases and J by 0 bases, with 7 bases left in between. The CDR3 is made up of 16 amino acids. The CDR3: CASSLEPSSGANVLTF. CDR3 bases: TGCGCCAGCAGCTTGGAGCCGAGCTCTGGGGCCAACGTCCTGACTTTC. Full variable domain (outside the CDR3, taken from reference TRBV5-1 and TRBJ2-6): KAGVTQTPRYLIKTRGQQVTLSCSPISGHRSVSWYQQTPGQGLQFLFEYFSETQRNKGNFPGRFSGRQFSNSRSEMNVSTLELGDSALYLCASSLEPSSGANVLTFGAGSRLTVL.

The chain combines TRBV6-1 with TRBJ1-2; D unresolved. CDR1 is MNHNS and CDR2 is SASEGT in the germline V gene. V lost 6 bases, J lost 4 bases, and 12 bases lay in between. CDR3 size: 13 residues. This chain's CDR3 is CASRPGVSYGYTF. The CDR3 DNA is TGTGCCAGCAGGCCCGGGGTCAGCTATGGCTACACCTTC.

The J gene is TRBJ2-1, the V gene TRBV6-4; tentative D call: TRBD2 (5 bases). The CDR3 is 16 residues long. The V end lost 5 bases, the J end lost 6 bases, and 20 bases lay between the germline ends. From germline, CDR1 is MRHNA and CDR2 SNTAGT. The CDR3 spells CASSKLPVPRGNEQFF. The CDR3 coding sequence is TGTGCCAGCAGTAAACTGCCGGTCCCCCGGGGCAATGAGCAGTTCTTC.

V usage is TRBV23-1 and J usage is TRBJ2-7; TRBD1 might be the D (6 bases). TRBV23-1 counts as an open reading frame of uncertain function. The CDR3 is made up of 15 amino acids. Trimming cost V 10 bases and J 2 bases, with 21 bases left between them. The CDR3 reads CAIKRNRVWTYEQYF. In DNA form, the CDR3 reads TGCGCCATCAAACGAAACAGGGTTTGGACCTACGAGCAGTACTTC.

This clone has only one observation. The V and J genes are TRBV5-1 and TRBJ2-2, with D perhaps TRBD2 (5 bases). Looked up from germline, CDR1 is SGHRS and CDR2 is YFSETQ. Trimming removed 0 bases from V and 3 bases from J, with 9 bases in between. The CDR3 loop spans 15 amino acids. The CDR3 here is CASSLGAGDTGELFF. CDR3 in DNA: TGCGCCAGCAGCTTGGGGGCCGGGGACACCGGGGAGCTGTTTTTT.

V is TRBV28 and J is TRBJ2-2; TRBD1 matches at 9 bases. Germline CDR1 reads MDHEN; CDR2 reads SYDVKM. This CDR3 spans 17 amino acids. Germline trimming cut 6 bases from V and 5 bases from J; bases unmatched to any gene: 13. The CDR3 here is CASSVVTGGAGTGELFF. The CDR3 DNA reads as TGTGCCAGCAGCGTTGTCACAGGGGGCGCAGGGACCGGGGAGCTGTTTTTT.

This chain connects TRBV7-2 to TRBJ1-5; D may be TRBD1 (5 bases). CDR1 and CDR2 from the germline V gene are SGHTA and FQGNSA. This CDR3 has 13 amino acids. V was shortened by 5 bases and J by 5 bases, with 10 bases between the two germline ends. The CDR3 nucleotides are TGTGCCAGCAGCCCCAGGGTGGATCAGCCCCAGCATTTT. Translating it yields CASSPRVDQPQHF.

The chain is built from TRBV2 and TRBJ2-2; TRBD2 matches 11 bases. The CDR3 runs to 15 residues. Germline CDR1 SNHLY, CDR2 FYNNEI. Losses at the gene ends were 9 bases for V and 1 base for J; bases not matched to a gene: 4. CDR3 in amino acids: CARKGTSGNTGELFF. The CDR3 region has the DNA TGTGCCAGAAAGGGGACTAGCGGGAACACCGGGGAGCTGTTTTTT. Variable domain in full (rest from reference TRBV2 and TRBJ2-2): EPEVTQTPSHQVTQMGQEVILRCVPISNHLYFYWYRQILGQKVEFLVSFYNNEISEKSEIFDDQFSVERPDGSNFTLKIRSTKLEDSAMYFCARKGTSGNTGELFFGEGSRLTVL.

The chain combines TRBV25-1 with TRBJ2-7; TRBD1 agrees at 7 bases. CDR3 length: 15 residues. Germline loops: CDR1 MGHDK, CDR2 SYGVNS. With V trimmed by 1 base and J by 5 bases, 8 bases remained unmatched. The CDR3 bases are TGTGCCAGCAGTGAATCTGGCAGGGGGTCCGACGAGCAGTACTTC. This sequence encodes CASSESGRGSDEQYF.

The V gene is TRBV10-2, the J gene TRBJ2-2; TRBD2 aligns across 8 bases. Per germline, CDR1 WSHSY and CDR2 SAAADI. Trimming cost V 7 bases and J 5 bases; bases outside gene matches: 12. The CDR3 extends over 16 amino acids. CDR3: CASIDGAGGSTGELFF. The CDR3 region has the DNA TGCGCCAGCATAGACGGGGCGGGAGGTTCGACCGGGGAGCTGTTTTTT.

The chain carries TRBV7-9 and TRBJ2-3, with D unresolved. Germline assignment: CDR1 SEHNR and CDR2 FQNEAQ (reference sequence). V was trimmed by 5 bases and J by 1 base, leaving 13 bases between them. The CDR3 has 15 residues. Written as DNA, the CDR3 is TGTGCCAGCAGCCCCAGGTCAGACCGCACAGATACGCAGTATTTT. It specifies CASSPRSDRTDTQYF.

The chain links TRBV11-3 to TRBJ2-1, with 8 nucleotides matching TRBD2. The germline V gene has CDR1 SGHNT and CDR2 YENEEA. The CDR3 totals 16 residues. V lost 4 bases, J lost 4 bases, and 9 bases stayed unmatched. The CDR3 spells CASSSGGRGGYNEQFF. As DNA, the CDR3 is TGTGCCAGCAGCTCGGGAGGTCGGGGGGGATACAATGAGCAGTTCTTC. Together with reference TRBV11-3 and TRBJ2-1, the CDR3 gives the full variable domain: EAGVVQSPRYKIIEKKQPVAFWCNPISGHNTLYWYLQNLGQGPELLIRYENEEAVDDSQLPKDRFSAERLKGVDSTLKIQPAELGDSAVYLCASSSGGRGGYNEQFFGPGTRLTVL.

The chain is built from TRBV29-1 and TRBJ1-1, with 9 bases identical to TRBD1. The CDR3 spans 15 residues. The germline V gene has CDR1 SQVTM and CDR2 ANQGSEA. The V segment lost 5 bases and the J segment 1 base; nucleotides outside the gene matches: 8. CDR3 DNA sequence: TGCAGCGTTCCCAAAAGACAGGGGGAGAACACTGAAGCTTTCTTT. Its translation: CSVPKRQGENTEAFF.

CDR3 DNA: TGTGCCAGCAGCTTGGATCCCTGGACAGGGCGTGACAATGAGCAGTTCTTC. It is translated as CASSLDPWTGRDNEQFF. The V call is TRBV11-3, the J call TRBJ2-1; 8 positions match TRBD1. The germline V gene has CDR1 SGHNT and CDR2 YENEEA. Germline trimming cut 3 bases from V and 5 bases from J; bases unmatched to any gene: 12. The CDR3 runs 17 residues.

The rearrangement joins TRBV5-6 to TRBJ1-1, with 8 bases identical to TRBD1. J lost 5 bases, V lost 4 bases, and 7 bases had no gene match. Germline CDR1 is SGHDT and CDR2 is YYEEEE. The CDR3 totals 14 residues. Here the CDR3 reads CASSNGQGPTEAFF. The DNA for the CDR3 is TGTGCCAGCAGCAATGGACAGGGCCCAACTGAAGCTTTCTTT.

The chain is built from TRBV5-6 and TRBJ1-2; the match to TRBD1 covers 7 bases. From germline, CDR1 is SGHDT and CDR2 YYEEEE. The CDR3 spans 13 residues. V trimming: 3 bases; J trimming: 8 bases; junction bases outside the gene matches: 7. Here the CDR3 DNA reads TGTGCCAGCAGCTGGTGGGACAGAAAAGGCTACACCTTC. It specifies CASSWWDRKGYTF.

CDR3 residues: CSVADSYEQYF. The CDR3 DNA sequence: TGCAGCGTTGCTGACAGCTACGAGCAGTACTTC. The chain carries TRBV29-1 and TRBJ2-7; tentatively, D is TRBD1 (5 bases). Trimming removed 4 bases at V and 3 bases at J, with 7 bases between. CDR1 and CDR2 from the germline V gene are SQVTM and ANQGSEA. The length of the CDR3 is 11 residues.

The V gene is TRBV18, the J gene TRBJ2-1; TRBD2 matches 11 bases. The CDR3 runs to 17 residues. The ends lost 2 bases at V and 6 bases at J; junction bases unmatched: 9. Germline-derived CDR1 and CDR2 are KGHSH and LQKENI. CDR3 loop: CASSPGGTSGRINEQFF. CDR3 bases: TGTGCCAGCTCACCAGGAGGGACTAGCGGAAGGATCAATGAGCAGTTCTTC.

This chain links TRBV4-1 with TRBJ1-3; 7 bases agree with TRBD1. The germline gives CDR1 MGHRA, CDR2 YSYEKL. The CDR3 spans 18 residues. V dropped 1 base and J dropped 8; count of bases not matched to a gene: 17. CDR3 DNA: TGCGCCAGCAGCCAAGGACGGGACAGACCGAACGATGTGGACACCATATATTTT. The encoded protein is CASSQGRDRPNDVDTIYF.

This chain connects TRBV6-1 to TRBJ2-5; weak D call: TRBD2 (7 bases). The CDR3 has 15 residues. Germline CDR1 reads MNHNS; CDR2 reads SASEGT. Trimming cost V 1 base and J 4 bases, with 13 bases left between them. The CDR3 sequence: CASSEEGGGAETQYF. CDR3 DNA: TGTGCCAGCAGTGAAGAGGGCGGGGGCGCAGAGACCCAGTACTTC.

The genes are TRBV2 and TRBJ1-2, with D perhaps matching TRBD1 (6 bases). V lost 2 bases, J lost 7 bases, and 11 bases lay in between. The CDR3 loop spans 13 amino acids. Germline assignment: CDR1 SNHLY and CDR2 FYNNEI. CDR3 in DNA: TGTGCCAGCAGTGAACAGGGGCTGGTTGGCTACACCTTC. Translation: CASSEQGLVGYTF.

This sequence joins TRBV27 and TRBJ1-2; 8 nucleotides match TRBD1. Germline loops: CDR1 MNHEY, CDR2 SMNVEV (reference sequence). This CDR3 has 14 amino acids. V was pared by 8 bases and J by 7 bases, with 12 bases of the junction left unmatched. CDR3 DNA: TGTGCCAGCCACCGGGCGGGACAGGCATCTGGCTACACCTTC. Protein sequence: CASHRAGQASGYTF.

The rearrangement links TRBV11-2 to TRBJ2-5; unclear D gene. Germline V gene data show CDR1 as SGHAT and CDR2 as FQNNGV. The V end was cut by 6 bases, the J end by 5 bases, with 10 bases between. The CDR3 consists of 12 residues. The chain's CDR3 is CASRQEAETQYF. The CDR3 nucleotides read TGTGCCAGCAGGCAAGAAGCGGAGACCCAGTACTTC.

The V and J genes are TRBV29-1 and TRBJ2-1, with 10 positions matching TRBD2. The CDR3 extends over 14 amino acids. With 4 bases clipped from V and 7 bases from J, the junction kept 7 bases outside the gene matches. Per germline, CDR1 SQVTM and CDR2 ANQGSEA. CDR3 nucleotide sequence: TGCAGCGTTGCTTCGGGACTAGCGATAAATGAGCAGTTCTTC. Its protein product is CSVASGLAINEQFF.

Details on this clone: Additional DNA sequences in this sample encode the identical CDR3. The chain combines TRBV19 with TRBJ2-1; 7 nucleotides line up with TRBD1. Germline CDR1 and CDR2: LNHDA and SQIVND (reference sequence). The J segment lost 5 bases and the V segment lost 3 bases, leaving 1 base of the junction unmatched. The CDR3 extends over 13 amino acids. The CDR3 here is CASSIDRDNEQFF. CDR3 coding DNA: TGTGCCAGTAGTATCGACAGGGACAATGAGCAGTTCTTC.